These 8 T cell receptor beta chains were all obtained from the same sample, sequenced in a study of monozygotic twins with inflammatory bowel disease. TCRdb reprocessed the 5' RACE reads, with one entry per CDR3 protein and no DNA. The sample table includes a few hundred thousand distinct CDR3 sequences. Sequencing was done on a sample of blood. Receptors were obtained from a human donor with ulcerative colitis or Crohn's disease, or a healthy co-twin of an affected twin (not recorded which).

CDR3 sequence: CASSAGTSGRVRQFF. This chain uses TRBV2 with TRBJ2-1; TCRdb calls TRBD2, which cannot be checked without DNA. Germline values: CDR1 SNHLY, CDR2 FYNNEI. This CDR3 is built from 15 residues.

The rearrangement joins TRBV11-1 to TRBJ1-2; the D call from TCRdb, TRBD1, cannot be confirmed without DNA. This CDR3 region has 15 residues. CDR1 and CDR2 from the germline V gene are SGHAT and FQDESV (reference sequence). CDR3 sequence reads: CASSLSWDPTRSYTF.

J is TRBJ2-1 and V is TRBV10-3; absent DNA, TCRdb's TRBD2 call cannot be checked. CDR1 is ENHRY, CDR2 SYGVKD, per germline. The CDR3 is made up of 15 amino acids. The CDR3 here is CAISFASGRYNEQFF.

V is TRBV7-2 and J is TRBJ2-1; TCRdb gives TRBD2 as the D gene, but with no DNA this cannot be confirmed. This CDR3 comprises 17 residues. In germline, CDR1 is SGHTA, CDR2 FQGNSA. CDR3 in amino acids: CASSLISGTRVYNEQFF.

This chain links TRBV6-5 with TRBJ2-1; the TCRdb D gene call, TRBD2, has no DNA to confirm it. This CDR3 is 17 amino acids long. From germline, CDR1 is MNHEY and CDR2 SVGAGI. The CDR3 region is CASSYSGIAGGLNEQFF.

J is TRBJ2-3 and V is TRBV4-3; TCRdb outputs TRBD1, but without DNA this stays unchecked. The CDR3 is 18 residues long. Germline CDR1 LGHNA, CDR2 YSLEER. Here the CDR3 reads CASSQDLAGDVNTDTQYF.

The chain joins TRBV11-2 to TRBJ2-3; lacking DNA, the TRBD1 call made by TCRdb goes unchecked. Germline CDR1 SGHAT, CDR2 FQNNGV. The CDR3 totals 16 residues. The CDR3 is CASSLALLRGGGEQYF. The whole variable domain, remainder taken from reference TRBV11-2 and TRBJ2-3, is EAGVAQSPRYKIIEKRQSVAFWCNPISGHATLYWYQQILGQGPKLLIQFQNNGVVDDSQLPKDRFSAERLKGVDSTLKIQPAKLEDSAVYLCASSLALLRGGGEQYFGPGTRLTVL.

This sequence joins TRBV6-5 and TRBJ2-1. The germline CDR1 and CDR2 sequences are MNHEY and SVGAGI. The CDR3 covers 14 residues. This chain's CDR3 is CASSYGSSYNEQFF.